Described below is a single T cell receptor (beta chain) sequence and its context. Its matching antigen is unknown. This sample is drawn from a study of T-cell memory formation after mild COVID-19. Study at large: The study found TCR clusters largely donor specific. Study-level points and caveats: Within pre-infection memory, some responding clones were found, suggesting cross-reactive memory joined. Later expanders leaned CD4+, whereas clones that contracted between day 15 and 85 were balanced CD4/CD8.

This CDR3 is built from 17 residues. Trimming pared 1 base from V and 3 bases from J, leaving 18 bases between. Germline V gene sequence: CDR1 LGHNA, CDR2 YSLEER. A single record per CDR3 protein comes from TCRdb applying MiXCR to the 5' RACE reads. The data show a few hundred thousand distinct CDR3 sequences, more than 15% seen once. Sequenced: PBMCs or a T cell subset sorted from them (not recorded which). This chain uses TRBV4-3 with TRBJ1-1; no firm D call. This TCR came from a young man who had mild COVID-19 (a few samples of this study predate the infection). Cell type and time point are not known. The CDR3 DNA sequence: TGCGCCAGCAGCCAAGCTGGACGGCGCGGGCTAGACACTGAAGCTTTCTTT. It is translated as CASSQAGRRGLDTEAFF.